This note documents a single TCR beta chain sequence. There is no known antigen for this receptor. One base away there is no much larger clone; base qualities are not given. V is trimmed back by 2 bases and J by 0 bases, and the junction contains 10 bases that no gene match accounts for. The CDR3 runs 17 amino acids, cysteine and phenylalanine included. Only the CDR3 DNA stays, 51 bases, in frame from base 1. According to the germline V gene, CDR1 reads SGHAT and CDR2 reads FQNNGV. The listed sequencing device is Illumina HiSeq 2500. Quantitative 5'-RACE with molecular barcodes was the method used to prepare the TCR beta libraries. As for how the authors treated the data: To identify disease-linked TCR variants, a new computational method was used, one built on a probabilistic model of VDJ rearrangement. TCRdb reprocessing: public reads trimmed at Q25 with fastp, clones called with MiXCR, in-frame beta chains kept. Records with the same CDR3 protein are collapsed into one entry carrying the most frequent genes and DNA. TCRdb, not the original authors, processed these V and J calls. This sample holds roughly 170,000 distinct CDR3 sequences; around a tenth were observed only once. Together, the top ten hold less than 15% of the sample.

The sample originates from a study of CD8 T cells in ankylosing spondylitis (dated by TCRdb to 2015 to 2018). Notes on the research overall: The study set out to find disease-linked TCR variants by profiling T cell receptor beta repertoires in ankylosing spondylitis patients and healthy donors. The full study cohort was made up of 25 ankylosing spondylitis patients and some 100 healthy donors. Peripheral blood was sampled, and synovial fluid was additionally collected from ankylosing spondylitis patients.

Points the paper makes about the study in general: Significant enrichment of the disease-linked clones was reported in matched synovial fluid samples from ankylosing spondylitis patients. A CD8+ phenotype was shown by the disease-linked clones, which were found at relatively low frequencies in peripheral blood. Some motif variants had previously been reported in the synovial fluid and blood of reactive arthritis patients, which suggests shared mechanisms of disease initiation. Blood from ankylosing spondylitis patients appeared to be characterized by a TCR beta motif composed of eight or nine highly homologous amino acid variants.

This chain joins TRBV11-2 to TRBJ2-7; TRBD2 aligns with 7 central bases. This receptor was taken from a female donor with ankylosing spondylitis or in good health (not recorded which). The sequenced sample consisted of blood, either unsorted or a sorted T cell fraction (not recorded which). The CDR3 corresponds to CASSLFKLGGVSYEQYF. The nucleotide sequence reads as follows: TGTGCCAGCAGCTTATTCAAGCTGGGAGGGGTCTCCTACGAGCAGTACTTC.